This T cell receptor (beta chain) is from a study of blood T cell repertoires in COVID-19. For the study at large: Some COVID-19 samples were acute and others convalescent; all came from the United States, Italy and Spain. PBMCs, B-cell-depleted T cells, or T cells were the source of the cDNA or gDNA that made up the material.

This clone showed up many times. Other DNA variants within this sample encode the same CDR3. The germline V gene encodes CDR1 SGHNT and CDR2 YYREEE (reference sequence). J lost 4 bases, V lost 5 bases, and 0 bases had no gene match. The CDR3 has 13 residues. In the authors' methods: Reference gene primers were amplified, and this amplification served to estimate nucleated cell counts. Only in-frame clones appear in the TCRdb table, and some are missing; sequencing was by immunoSEQ multiplex PCR. The V and J calls and clone size come from that table; D and trimming were worked out from the DNA. The table shows hundreds of thousands of clones, with around nine tenths occurring only once.

Sequenced input: peripheral blood. The V and J genes are TRBV5-4 and TRBJ2-5; 12 nucleotides line up with TRBD2. This TCR came from a man aged 70-80 years with acute or convalescent COVID-19. CDR3 nucleotides: TGTGCCAGCAGACTAGCGGGAGGAGAGACCCAGTACTTC. Translating gives CASRLAGGETQYF.